This T cell receptor beta chain is drawn from a study of Graves' ophthalmopathy and Graves' hyperthyroidism. Notes on the study in general: The model predicted progression of ophthalmopathy with a sensitivity of roughly 71%, and its specificity was roughly 72%. Detected in blood as well were most expanded thyroid clonotypes with frequency above 0.001.

Participants with hyperthyroidism, aged 18 to 65, were newly diagnosed with under 2 months' duration. Scientists amplified the TCR beta CDR3 regions from RNA transcripts. First-round RT-PCR with HTBI primers preceded a second-round multiplex PCR. TCRdb reprocessed the multiplex PCR reads with MiXCR, giving one entry per CDR3 protein. Among over a million distinct CDR3 sequences listed, roughly 35% were seen once. This clonotype has a handful of counts. The target antigen is unknown. The TCR comes from an adult man with Graves' hyperthyroidism. The sample comprised peripheral blood or thyroid tissue (not recorded which).

The CDR3 DNA follows: TGTGCCTGGAGTGGGTCAGAAGGGCAGACCCAGTACTTC. Amino acids: CAWSGSEGQTQYF. This sequence joins TRBV30 and TRBJ2-5; D gene ambiguous. V shed 1 base and J shed 6 bases, with 12 bases lying between them. The CDR3 sequence is 13 residues long. Germline lookup yields CDR1 GTSNPN and CDR2 SVGIG (reference sequence).